These T cell receptor beta chains were read from a single sample in a study of blood T cell repertoires in COVID-19. The table came from immunoSEQ multiplex PCR; TCRdb's copy has only in-frame clones and leaves some out. The repertoire holds 150,000 to 200,000 clones, with roughly 87% as singletons. The sequenced material came from PBMCs or T cells enriched from blood (not recorded which). These receptors came from a man aged 50-59 years who had recovered from COVID-19. Each CDR3 is given with its conserved first and last residue. D genes are given only for firm matches.

D	V	J	CDR3	DNA
TRBD2	TRBV28	TRBJ2-7	CASKTSGDLYEQYF	TGTGCCAGCAAGACTAGCGGTGACCTCTACGAGCAGTACTTC
NA	TRBV2	TRBJ1-5	CASSESRASNQPQHF	TGTGCCAGCAGTGAATCCAGGGCCAGCAATCAGCCCCAGCATTTT
TRBD1	TRBV18	TRBJ1-1	CASSRGQGDEAFF	TGTGCCAGCTCACGTGGACAGGGGGATGAAGCTTTCTTT
TRBD1	TRBV28	TRBJ2-7	CASSLRGQGKNEQYF	TGTGCCAGCAGTTTACGGGGACAGGGGAAGAACGAGCAGTACTTC
TRBD2	TRBV25-1	TRBJ2-3	CASSLNSGRADTQYF	TGTGCCAGCAGTTTGAATTCGGGGAGGGCAGATACGCAGTATTTT
NA	TRBV7-2	TRBJ2-5	CASSSAGEETQYF	TGTGCCAGCAGCTCAGCAGGGGAAGAGACCCAGTACTTC
TRBD1	TRBV11-3	TRBJ2-7	CASSSGQGDEQYF	TGTGCCAGCAGCTCCGGACAGGGGGACGAGCAGTACTTC
NA	TRBV11-2	TRBJ2-7	CASSPRGLLSSYEQYF	TGTGCCAGCAGCCCCAGGGGTCTACTAAGCTCCTACGAGCAGTACTTC
NA	TRBV5-8	TRBJ2-2	CASSLVGGSGELFF	TGTGCCAGCAGCTTGGTTGGGGGCTCCGGGGAGCTGTTTTTT
NA	TRBV5-1	TRBJ2-1	CASSLEAYGYEQFF	TGCGCCAGCAGCTTGGAGGCCTACGGGTATGAGCAGTTCTTC
TRBD1	TRBV10-3	TRBJ2-4	CAISATGQGENIQYF	TGTGCCATCAGTGCGACAGGGCAGGGGGAAAACATTCAGTACTTC
TRBD1	TRBV28	TRBJ2-7	CASRPQGETYEQYF	TGTGCCAGCAGACCTCAGGGGGAAACCTACGAGCAGTACTTC
TRBD2	TRBV27	TRBJ2-1	CASRPKAGGNNEQFF	TGTGCCAGCAGACCTAAAGCGGGGGGGAACAATGAGCAGTTCTTC